Each of the 6 T cell receptor beta chains below was sequenced from the same sample in a study of blood T cell repertoires in COVID-19. Measured with immunoSEQ multiplex PCR; TCRdb has only the in-frame clones, and not every one. The sample contains some 200,000 clones, approximately 80% of which appear only once. Specimen: PBMCs or T cells enriched from blood (not recorded which). These receptor sequences come from a woman in her forties or fifties who had recovered from COVID-19.

The rearrangement joins TRBV10-3 to TRBJ2-3, with D hard to call. In germline, CDR1 is ENHRY, CDR2 SYGVKD. The V and J ends lost 2 bases and 1 base respectively, with 10 bases between them. The CDR3 consists of 15 residues. CDR3 amino acids: CAISERSSGTDTQYF. In DNA form, the CDR3 reads TGTGCCATCAGTGAGCGGTCGTCTGGCACAGATACGCAGTATTTT.

The V gene is TRBV9, the J gene TRBJ1-2; TRBD1 matches at 8 bases. CDR3 length: 16 amino acids. V dropped 0 bases and J dropped 4; count of bases not matched to a gene: 8. Germline CDR1 is SGDLS and CDR2 is YYNGEE. The CDR3 DNA reads TGTGCCAGCAGCGTAGGGGACAGGCCTGGGGGCTATGGCTACACCTTC. It yields the protein CASSVGDRPGGYGYTF.

J is TRBJ1-5 and V is TRBV2; D is perhaps TRBD1 (6 bases). The CDR3 length is 14 residues. Trimming pared 8 bases from V and 0 bases from J, leaving 11 bases between. CDR1 SNHLY and CDR2 FYNNEI come from the germline V gene. The CDR3 is CASQDSHSNQPQHF. Here the CDR3 DNA reads TGTGCCAGCCAGGACAGCCATAGCAATCAGCCCCAGCATTTT.

This clone appeared a few times. This chain connects TRBV25-1 to TRBJ1-6; the D gene is possibly TRBD1 (5 bases). CDR3 length: 16 amino acids. Germline CDR1 is MGHDK and CDR2 is SYGVNS. Trimming pared 4 bases from V and 3 bases from J, leaving 13 bases between. The DNA for the CDR3 is TGTGCCAGCAGTGGGGGACTGTATCTCTATAATTCACCCCTCCACTTT. This sequence encodes CASSGGLYLYNSPLHF.

V usage is TRBV5-1 and J usage is TRBJ2-1; D not certain. With 0 bases removed from V and 6 bases from J, the gap between germline ends came to 10 bases. Germline V gene data show CDR1 as SGHRS and CDR2 as YFSETQ. The CDR3 spans 14 residues. The CDR3 sequence: CASSLVPVVNEQFF. The DNA for the CDR3 is TGCGCCAGCAGCTTGGTACCGGTCGTCAATGAGCAGTTCTTC.

The chain is built from TRBV15 and TRBJ2-3, with D perhaps matching TRBD2 (6 bases). CDR3 length: 16 amino acids. From germline, CDR1 is LNHNV and CDR2 YYDKDF (reference sequence). Trimming removed 7 bases from V and 4 bases from J, with 21 bases in between. For the CDR3, the DNA is TGTGCCACCACTCGGGTGGGGGGTTTCGGGGCAGATACGCAGTATTTT. This codes for CATTRVGGFGADTQYF.